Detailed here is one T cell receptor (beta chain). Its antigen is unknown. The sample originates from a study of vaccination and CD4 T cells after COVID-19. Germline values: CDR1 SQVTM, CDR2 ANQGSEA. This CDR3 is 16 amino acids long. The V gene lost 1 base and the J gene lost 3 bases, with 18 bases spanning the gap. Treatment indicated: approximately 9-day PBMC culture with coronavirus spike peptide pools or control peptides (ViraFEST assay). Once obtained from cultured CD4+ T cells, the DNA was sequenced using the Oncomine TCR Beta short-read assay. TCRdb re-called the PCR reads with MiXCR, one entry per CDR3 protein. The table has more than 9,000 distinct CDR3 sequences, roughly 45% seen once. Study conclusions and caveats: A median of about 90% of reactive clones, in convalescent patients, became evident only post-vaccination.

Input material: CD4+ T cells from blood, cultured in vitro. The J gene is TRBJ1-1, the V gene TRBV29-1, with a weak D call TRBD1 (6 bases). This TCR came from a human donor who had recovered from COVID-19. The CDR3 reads CSVEGSYLAGDTEAFF. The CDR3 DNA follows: TGCAGCGTTGAAGGTAGTTATTTAGCAGGGGACACTGAAGCTTTCTTT.